Sequencing of this T cell receptor (beta chain) was carried out in a study of cytomegalovirus exposure and HLA in healthy donors. PCR employed 60 Vbeta and 13 Jbeta primers. The table came from immunoSEQ multiplex PCR; TCRdb's copy has only in-frame clones and leaves some out. Of 140,000 to 150,000 clones listed, 70% to 80% are singletons. Of note for this clone: A junction boundary mismatches the germline segment, possibly from a read error.

CDR1 is MRHNA and CDR2 is SNTAGT in the germline V gene. The CDR3 is made up of 18 amino acids. The rearrangement joins TRBV6-4 to TRBJ1-1; 10 bases are shared with TRBD1. The TCR was taken from a woman between 18 and 29 years old in good health and CMV-seropositive. What was sequenced was PBMCs. The DNA for the CDR3 is TGCTCGAGCGGTATTAGTGGGGACAGGGGTTCCCTGAACACTGAAGCTTTCTTT. Its translation: CSSGISGDRGSLNTEAFF.